The 28 T cell receptor beta chains given below trace back to one sample, sequenced in a study of blood T cell repertoires in COVID-19. Profiled with immunoSEQ multiplex PCR; TCRdb holds only in-frame clones, not every one. The sample holds approximately 180,000 clones, roughly 76% seen once. Sequenced: peripheral blood. All receptors come from a woman aged 80 or over with COVID-19, enrolled during active disease.

This clone was observed a handful of times. This chain connects TRBV4-2 to TRBJ1-1, with D possibly being TRBD1 (6 bases). CDR3 size: 12 residues. Germline loops: CDR1 LGHNA, CDR2 YNFKEQ. Trimming took 8 bases from V and 1 from J, leaving 8 bases between them. As DNA, the CDR3 is TGTGCCAGCGGGACAACGAACACTGAAGCTTTCTTT. Translated, it gives CASGTTNTEAFF.

This chain uses TRBV18 with TRBJ1-5, with D tentatively TRBD1 (5 bases). The CDR3 is made up of 14 amino acids. CDR1 is KGHSH, CDR2 LQKENI, per germline. V lost 4 bases and J 5 bases, leaving 12 bases between the germline ends. The CDR3 coding sequence is TGTGCCAGCTCACTTACAGGAAGCGATCAGCCCCAGCATTTT. It codes for CASSLTGSDQPQHF.

The chain carries TRBV6-2 or TRBV6-3 and TRBJ1-1; 8 bases are a match to TRBD1. V was clipped by 4 bases and J by 10 bases; unmatched bases: 8. CDR1 and CDR2 from the germline V gene are MNHEY and SVGEGT. The CDR3 has 13 residues. CDR3 residues: CASSFWTGRGAFF. The CDR3 DNA reads TGTGCCAGCAGTTTCTGGACAGGGCGGGGAGCTTTCTTT.

This sequence joins TRBV5-6 and TRBJ2-7; no definite D call. V lost 4 bases and J 0 bases, leaving 8 bases between the germline ends. CDR1 is SGHDT and CDR2 is YYEEEE in the germline V gene. The CDR3 has 13 residues. The CDR3 sequence: CASSISGSYEQYF. In nucleotides, the CDR3 is TGTGCCAGCAGCATCTCGGGCTCCTACGAGCAGTACTTC.

The chain links TRBV2 to TRBJ2-7; the D gene is possibly TRBD2 (9 bases). Per the germline V gene, CDR1 is SNHLY and CDR2 is FYNNEI. The CDR3 totals 16 residues. V was pared by 3 bases and J by 7 bases, with 22 bases between. The CDR3 spells CASSDPGGGRAEEQYF. The CDR3 nucleotides read TGTGCCAGCAGTGACCCAGGGGGCGGGAGGGCCGAGGAGCAGTACTTC.

The CDR3 sequence: CSVGAGTGGFAGELFF. In nucleotides, the CDR3 is TGCAGCGTTGGTGCCGGGACAGGGGGGTTCGCCGGGGAGCTGTTTTTT. The V call is TRBV29-1, the J call TRBJ2-2; 11 bases align to TRBD1. The V gene's germline CDR1 is SQVTM and CDR2 ANQGSEA. Trimming at V came to 4 bases and at J to 6 bases, leaving 10 bases not matched to a gene. The CDR3 loop spans 16 amino acids.

The chain couples TRBV24-1 to TRBJ2-1; 7 nucleotides align to TRBD1. Germline V gene lookup returns CDR1 KGHDR and CDR2 SFDVKD. The CDR3 runs to 13 residues. V lost 9 bases, J lost 8 bases, and 9 bases stayed unmatched. CDR3 sequence: CATGTDQGDEQFF. For the CDR3, the DNA is TGTGCCACCGGGACAGACCAAGGGGATGAGCAGTTCTTC.

V and J are TRBV28 and TRBJ1-6; D call uncertain. Germline CDR1 and CDR2: MDHEN and SYDVKM. The CDR3 has 13 amino acids. Trimming removed 1 base at V and 9 bases at J, with 7 bases between. The CDR3 sequence: CASSLFPFSPLHF. The CDR3 DNA reads as TGTGCCAGCAGTTTATTCCCTTTTTCACCCCTCCACTTT. The whole variable domain, filled in from reference TRBV28 and TRBJ1-6, reads DVKVTQSSRYLVKRTGEKVFLECVQDMDHENMFWYRQDPGLGLRLIYFSYDVKMKEKGDIPEGYSVSREKKERFSLILESASTNQTSMYLCASSLFPFSPLHFGNGTRLTVT.

A few counts support this clone. The chain employs TRBV5-1 and TRBJ2-2; perhaps TRBD2 as D (7 bases). Germline loops: CDR1 SGHRS, CDR2 YFSETQ. This CDR3 contains 14 residues. Trimming removed 6 bases from V and 1 base from J, with 10 bases in between. CDR3 in amino acids: CASIGGLNTGELFF. DNA of the CDR3: TGCGCCAGCATCGGGGGGCTGAACACCGGGGAGCTGTTTTTT.

The chain links TRBV11-2 to TRBJ2-3; D is ambiguous. Trimming left V 5 bases short and J 3 bases short, with 12 bases between. Germline loops: CDR1 SGHAT, CDR2 FQNNGV. The length of the CDR3 is 14 residues. CDR3 bases: TGTGCCAGCAGCCTCGCTCCTGAGACAGATACGCAGTATTTT. This translates into CASSLAPETDTQYF. The complete variable domain, with remaining parts taken from reference TRBV11-2 and TRBJ2-3, reads EAGVAQSPRYKIIEKRQSVAFWCNPISGHATLYWYQQILGQGPKLLIQFQNNGVVDDSQLPKDRFSAERLKGVDSTLKIQPAKLEDSAVYLCASSLAPETDTQYFGPGTRLTVL.

This clone was recorded only once. The chain uses TRBV4-2 and TRBJ1-2, with D perhaps TRBD1 (5 bases). This CDR3 is 13 amino acids long. Germline CDR1 reads LGHNA; CDR2 reads YNFKEQ. Trimming pared 0 bases from V and 7 bases from J, leaving 9 bases between. DNA for the CDR3: TGTGCCAGCAGCCAAGAGTGGCAGGGTGGCTACACCTTC. Its translation: CASSQEWQGGYTF.

CDR3 sequence reads: CASSLSSGEGGYTF. CDR3 DNA: TGTGCCAGCAGTTTATCGTCAGGGGAAGGCGGCTACACCTTC. The chain links TRBV27 to TRBJ1-2; D might be TRBD1 (6 bases). CDR1 is MNHEY, CDR2 SMNVEV, per germline (reference sequence). This CDR3 spans 14 amino acids. The V gene lost 0 bases and the J gene lost 8 bases, with 13 bases spanning the gap.

This chain connects TRBV19 to TRBJ1-4, with 7 bases aligning to TRBD1. The CDR3 extends over 14 amino acids. Germline V CDR1 and CDR2: LNHDA, SQIVND (reference sequence). After removal of 4 bases from V and 7 bases from J, the junction contained 6 bases not matched to a gene. The CDR3 sequence: CASSRQGGVEKLFF. CDR3 coding DNA: TGTGCCAGTAGTAGACAGGGTGGGGTTGAAAAACTGTTTTTT.

The gene calls are TRBV5-1 and TRBJ2-7; TRBD1 might be the D (7 bases). The CDR3 spans 16 residues. V dropped 4 bases and J dropped 3 bases, with 20 bases sitting between them. CDR1 SGHRS and CDR2 YFSETQ come from the germline V gene. For the CDR3, the DNA is TGCGCCAGCAGCGCGGGGTCTGGACAGGTGTACTACGAGCAGTACTTC. Its translation is CASSAGSGQVYYEQYF.

This chain connects TRBV27 to TRBJ2-7; tentative D call: TRBD1 (7 bases). V lost 3 bases, J lost 0 bases, and 9 bases lay in between. CDR1 is MNHEY and CDR2 is SMNVEV in the germline V gene (reference sequence). The CDR3 totals 14 residues. Here the CDR3 DNA reads TGTGCCAGCAGTTTCCAGGGGGGCTCCTACGAGCAGTACTTC. Protein sequence: CASSFQGGSYEQYF.

The chain couples TRBV7-2 to TRBJ2-7; D is ambiguous. The germline V and J ends were trimmed by 0 bases and 3 bases, with 6 bases remaining between them. The CDR3 contains 13 residues. From germline, CDR1 is SGHTA and CDR2 FQGNSA. This CDR3 reads CASSLATGYEQYF. The CDR3 nucleotides are TGTGCCAGCAGCTTAGCAACGGGCTACGAGCAGTACTTC.

The chain links TRBV2 to TRBJ2-7; 7 bases agree with TRBD1. Per germline, CDR1 SNHLY and CDR2 FYNNEI. The CDR3 is made up of 13 amino acids. J lost 7 bases, V lost 2 bases, and 5 bases had no gene match. The CDR3 region has the DNA TGTGCCAGCAGTGAAAGGCCAGGGGGAGAGCAGTACTTC. Encoded protein: CASSERPGGEQYF.

This clone came up once. The chain combines TRBV7-8 with TRBJ2-2; D possibly corresponds to TRBD2 (7 bases). CDR1 is SGHVS and CDR2 is FQNEAQ in the germline V gene. The CDR3 is 17 amino acids. V dropped 7 bases and J dropped 4 bases, with 22 bases sitting between them. For the CDR3, the DNA is TGTGCCAGCACCCCGAGGGGGGGGATCGGCGTCACCGGGGAGCTGTTTTTT. This translates into CASTPRGGIGVTGELFF.

This clone occurred many times. The gene calls are TRBV6-5 and TRBJ1-2; D might be TRBD1 (6 bases). CDR3 length equals 13 residues. The V end was cut by 6 bases, the J end by 8 bases, with 16 bases between. CDR1 and CDR2 (germline): MNHEY, SVGAGI. The CDR3 nucleotides read TGTGCCAGCAGGCGACGACAGGAAGGGGGCTACACCTTC. This codes for CASRRRQEGGYTF.

The chain uses TRBV19 and TRBJ1-4, with D perhaps TRBD1 (5 bases). V gave up 8 bases and J gave up 5 bases, with 12 bases separating them. The CDR3 covers 13 residues. The V gene's germline CDR1 is LNHDA and CDR2 SQIVND (reference sequence). CDR3 region: CASGRQGNEKLFF. DNA for the CDR3: TGTGCCAGTGGAAGGCAGGGAAATGAAAAACTGTTTTTT. Looking up the rest from reference TRBV19 and TRBJ1-4 gives the full variable domain: DGGITQSPKYLFRKEGQNVTLSCEQNLNHDAMYWYRQDPGQGLRLIYYSQIVNDFQKGDIAEGYSVSREKKESFPLTVTSAQKNPTAFYLCASGRQGNEKLFFGSGTQLSVL.

This chain connects TRBV15 to TRBJ2-5; D not resolved. V was clipped by 3 bases and J by 0 bases, with 8 bases between them. The CDR3 extends over 14 amino acids. Per the germline V gene, CDR1 is LNHNV and CDR2 is YYDKDF (reference sequence). This CDR3 reads CATSRTRYQETQYF. The DNA of the CDR3 is TGTGCCACCAGCAGGACAAGGTACCAAGAGACCCAGTACTTC.

V and J are TRBV18 and TRBJ1-2; no clear D. Germline V gene sequence: CDR1 KGHSH, CDR2 LQKENI. The CDR3 loop spans 13 amino acids. Deletions cut 6 bases from V and 0 bases from J, with 8 bases between. The CDR3 DNA sequence: TGTGCCAGCTCCGCGGCCACTAACTATGGCTACACCTTC. This encodes CASSAATNYGYTF.

This clone was seen more than once but under ten times. The chain has TRBV7-2 and TRBJ2-2; TRBD2 aligns across 9 bases. V was clipped by 4 bases and J by 7 bases; unmatched bases: 4. Germline values: CDR1 SGHTA, CDR2 FQGNSA. This CDR3 has 14 amino acids. CDR3 sequence (DNA): TGTGCCAGCAGCTGGGGACTAGCTGTCGGGGAGCTGTTTTTT. Translated, it gives CASSWGLAVGELFF.

The chain recombines TRBV5-1 with TRBJ2-5, with 7 bases identical to TRBD1. The V segment lost 5 bases and the J segment 5 bases; nucleotides outside the gene matches: 6. Germline-derived CDR1 and CDR2 are SGHRS and YFSETQ. This CDR3 is built from 13 residues. This CDR3 reads CASSEGGRETQYF. CDR3 nucleotides: TGCGCCAGCAGTGAAGGGGGCCGGGAGACCCAGTACTTC.

The chain links TRBV5-6 to TRBJ2-5; TRBD1 agrees at 8 bases. CDR3 length equals 14 residues. Germline CDR1 SGHDT, CDR2 YYEEEE. V lost 3 bases to trimming and J lost 1 base; unmatched junction nucleotides: 2. The CDR3 protein is CASSWDRFQETQYF. The CDR3 nucleotides read TGTGCCAGCAGCTGGGACAGGTTCCAAGAGACCCAGTACTTC.

The chain carries TRBV4-1 and TRBJ2-5, with 7 bases fitting TRBD2. V shed 0 bases and J 7 bases; nucleotides not matched to a gene: 14. This CDR3 comprises 17 residues. Germline lookup yields CDR1 MGHRA and CDR2 YSYEKL. CDR3 sequence (DNA): TGCGCCAGCAGCCAAGAGCCCCTAGCGGCGCCCGGGCGGACCCAGTACTTC. Protein: CASSQEPLAAPGRTQYF.

The genes are TRBV27 and TRBJ1-2, with D tentatively TRBD1 (5 bases). CDR3 length equals 13 residues. Looked up from germline, CDR1 is MNHEY and CDR2 is SMNVEV (reference sequence). The V and J ends lost 4 bases and 3 bases respectively, with 9 bases between them. CDR3 in amino acids: CASSSPGDYGYTF. CDR3 coding DNA: TGTGCCAGCAGTTCTCCGGGGGACTATGGCTACACCTTC.

This rearrangement joins TRBV13 to TRBJ2-7, with D perhaps TRBD2 (5 bases). CDR1 is PRHDT, CDR2 FYEKMQ, per germline (reference sequence). The CDR3 covers 13 residues. V lost 5 bases to trimming and J lost 2 bases, with 10 bases between them. CDR3 protein: CASSPAGAYEQYF. CDR3 nucleotide sequence: TGTGCCAGCAGCCCGGCGGGTGCCTACGAGCAGTACTTC. Full variable domain (missing parts from reference TRBV13 and TRBJ2-7): AAGVIQSPRHLIKEKRETATLKCYPIPRHDTVYWYQQGPGQDPQFLISFYEKMQSDKGSIPDRFSAQQFSDYHSELNMSSLELGDSALYFCASSPAGAYEQYFGPGTRLTVT.